The T cell receptor (beta chain) described here comes from a study of shared clonotypes between healthy human individuals. Study-level results: When naive CD4 clonotypes were compared across four donors, around 5% were shared.

The table came from immunoSEQ multiplex PCR; TCRdb's copy has only in-frame clones and leaves some out. The data show some 2.3 million clones, with approximately 93% seen just once and under 0.45% held by the top ten. With respect to this clone: Its antigen remains unidentified. Other DNA sequences in this sample translate to the same CDR3.

The CDR3 spans 16 residues. Trimming took 6 bases from V and 1 from J, leaving 16 bases between them. Germline lookup yields CDR1 KGHSH and CDR2 LQKENI. The chain is built from TRBV18 and TRBJ1-5; D perhaps matches TRBD1 (6 bases). This sequence originates from a man aged 18 to 35 in good health. Some clones in this sample may be carry-over from other donors' samples. Source material: naive CD4+ T cells from PBMCs. Documented subset: CD45RA+ positively selected. CDR3 in DNA: TGTGCCAGCTCCCCAAACCAGGGGAGGAGCAATCAGCCCCAGCATTTT. It yields the protein CASSPNQGRSNQPQHF.